This T cell receptor (beta chain) was obtained from a study of sequential checkpoint blockade in melanoma. Study information: 75 to 95 pretreatment tumor DNA samples were TCRβ immunosequenced.

The germline V and J ends were trimmed by 3 bases and 5 bases, with 7 bases remaining between them. The germline gives CDR1 KGHSH, CDR2 LQKENI. This CDR3 has 12 amino acids. Documented treatment: randomized to nivolumab then ipilimumab (arm A) or the reverse (arm B). In regard to this clone: Other DNA sequences of this sample code for an identical CDR3.

Profiled with immunoSEQ multiplex PCR; TCRdb holds only in-frame clones, not every one. Of several thousand clones detected, about 20% appear once; the ten largest clones hold roughly 4%. This specimen consisted of tumor tissue (inferred from file names), obtained from a patient given nivolumab and ipilimumab in sequence. The chain combines TRBV18 with TRBJ1-1; D is unclear. The clonotype originates from a human donor with melanoma. The CDR3 is CASSPSGTEAFF. For the CDR3, the DNA is TGTGCCAGCTCACCGAGTGGAACTGAAGCTTTCTTT.